This is a list of T cell receptor beta chains from one sample in a study of blood T cells in healthy people across ages. TCRdb fed the 5' RACE reads into MiXCR, producing one record per CDR3 protein. In the table there are hundreds of thousands of distinct CDR3 sequences, less than 40% of which are singletons. The sample was blood. The receptor set was obtained from an elderly woman in good health. CDR3s include the opening cysteine and the closing phenylalanine or tryptophan. Fields, in order: D gene, J gene, clone size, V gene, CDR3 DNA, CDR3 protein. A D gene is named only where the DNA matches it firmly. Rows give clone size only sometimes, using once, few, many, or a class for an expanded clone.

D: NA; J: TRBJ2-1; size: NA; V: TRBV27; DNA: TGTGTCAGTGGATTTGTGGGGCCAGGGCACAATGAGCAGTTCTTC; CDR3: CVSGFVGPGHNEQFF
D: TRBD2; J: TRBJ2-1; size: few; V: TRBV29-1; DNA: TGCAGCGCAATGGGACTAGCGAGCAATGAGCAGTTCTTC; CDR3: CSAMGLASNEQFF
D: NA; J: TRBJ1-4; size: many; V: TRBV4-1; DNA: TGCGCCAGCAGCCAAGATCAAGGGAAGGGGACTAATGAAAAACTGTTTTTT; CDR3: CASSQDQGKGTNEKLFF
D: TRBD1; J: TRBJ2-7; size: NA; V: TRBV29-1; DNA: TGCAGCGTTTGGGACAGGGCCTACGAGCAGTACTTC; CDR3: CSVWDRAYEQYF
D: NA; J: TRBJ2-7; size: many; V: TRBV10-3; DNA: TGTGCCACCGTGGACTATTACGAGCAGTACTTC; CDR3: CATVDYYEQYF
D: NA; J: TRBJ1-2; size: many; V: TRBV7-8; DNA: TGTGCCAGCACTCACGAGGCGGGCTATGGCTACACCTTC; CDR3: CASTHEAGYGYTF
D: NA; J: TRBJ2-7; size: many; V: TRBV4-1; DNA: TGCGCCAGCAGCCAAGGTGCAGGGTTCCACGAGCAGTACTTC; CDR3: CASSQGAGFHEQYF
D: NA; J: TRBJ2-5; size: many; V: TRBV6-5; DNA: TGTGCCAGCGGGCCTAGCGCCTCACCCGGGGAGACCCAGTACTTC; CDR3: CASGPSASPGETQYF
D: NA; J: TRBJ2-1; size: NA; V: TRBV7-9; DNA: TGTGCCAGCAGCCCAAGCACAGGCTCCTACAATGAGCAGTTCTTC; CDR3: CASSPSTGSYNEQFF
D: NA; J: TRBJ1-6; size: NA; V: TRBV4-1; DNA: TGCGCCAGCAGCCCAACCTTAAATTCACCCCTCCACTTT; CDR3: CASSPTLNSPLHF
D: NA; J: TRBJ2-3; size: NA; V: TRBV7-3; DNA: TGTGCCAGCAGCTTAACCGGGACCTACCCCGATACGCAGTATTTT; CDR3: CASSLTGTYPDTQYF
D: NA; J: TRBJ2-1; size: many; V: TRBV20-1; DNA: TGCAGTGCTAGAGCCCGACAGGGAGGACACAATGAGCAGTTCTTC; CDR3: CSARARQGGHNEQFF
D: NA; J: TRBJ2-1; size: once; V: TRBV30; DNA: TGTGCCTGGAGTTTGACAGTGAGGACAGACAATGAGCAGTTCTTC; CDR3: CAWSLTVRTDNEQFF
D: NA; J: TRBJ2-7; size: many; V: TRBV11-2; DNA: TGTGCCAGCAGCTCGTCGGGTCTCGCGGCCTACGAGCAGTACTTC; CDR3: CASSSSGLAAYEQYF
D: NA; J: TRBJ1-5; size: NA; V: TRBV30; DNA: TGTGCCTGGAGTGTATGGGGTCAGCCCCAGCATTTT; CDR3: CAWSVWGQPQHF
D: TRBD2; J: TRBJ2-7; size: few; V: TRBV25-1; DNA: TGTGCCAGCAGTGAAGGGAGCGGGGGGCCCTGCTACGAGCAGTACTTC; CDR3: CASSEGSGGPCYEQYF
D: NA; J: TRBJ2-1; size: NA; V: TRBV7-6; DNA: TGTGCCAGCAGCTTAACGTCGGGAGACTCCTACAATGAGCAGTTCTTC; CDR3: CASSLTSGDSYNEQFF
D: NA; J: TRBJ2-1; size: NA; V: TRBV20-1; DNA: TGCAGTGCTAGAGAGCCCCAGGGAGGAGTACGGGATGAGCAGTTCTTC; CDR3: CSAREPQGGVRDEQFF